The rows below give T cell receptor beta chains drawn from one sample of a study of identifying expanded T cells in peripheral blood. The table came from immunoSEQ multiplex PCR; TCRdb's copy has only in-frame clones and leaves some out. The table includes around 120,000 clones, approximately 90% detected once. The sequencing sample was made of blood. The receptors stem from a person aged 18 to 75 in good health. CDR3s include the opening cysteine and the closing phenylalanine or tryptophan. The D gene is left open where the match is weak. Expanded clones get a size class; other rows say once, few or many, or leave the size out.

d_call: TRBD2; j_call: TRBJ2-3; clone_size: .; v_call: TRBV5-4; cdr3_aa: CASSSRGGGFTDTQYF; cdr3_nt: TGTGCCAGCAGCTCAAGGGGCGGGGGATTTACAGATACGCAGTATTTT
d_call: .; j_call: TRBJ1-1; clone_size: .; v_call: TRBV27; cdr3_aa: CASSLFGRIRRTEAFF; cdr3_nt: TGTGCCAGCAGTTTATTCGGTCGAATTCGGAGGACTGAAGCTTTCTTT
d_call: .; j_call: TRBJ2-7; clone_size: .; v_call: TRBV4-2; cdr3_aa: CASSHPVGRGLQYEQYF; cdr3_nt: TGTGCCAGCAGCCACCCGGTAGGGCGGGGGCTTCAGTACGAGCAGTACTTC
d_call: .; j_call: TRBJ1-3; clone_size: .; v_call: TRBV7-6; cdr3_aa: CASSLALGSDTIYF; cdr3_nt: TGTGCCAGCAGCTTAGCGCTGGGAAGTGACACCATATATTTT
d_call: .; j_call: TRBJ2-3; clone_size: .; v_call: TRBV5-1; cdr3_aa: CASSLRQEGTQYF; cdr3_nt: TGCGCCAGCAGCTTGCGGCAGGAAGGGACGCAGTATTTT
d_call: .; j_call: TRBJ1-5; clone_size: .; v_call: TRBV2; cdr3_aa: CASNRGGSDQPQHF; cdr3_nt: TGTGCCAGCAACCGCGGCGGGTCAGACCAGCCCCAGCATTTT
d_call: .; j_call: TRBJ2-7; clone_size: .; v_call: TRBV6-5; cdr3_aa: CASSYLHEQYF; cdr3_nt: TGTGCCAGCAGTTACCTCCACGAGCAGTACTTC
d_call: .; j_call: TRBJ1-2; clone_size: .; v_call: TRBV27; cdr3_aa: CASSSTGTSYGYTF; cdr3_nt: TGTGCCAGCAGTTCCACAGGGACGTCCTATGGCTACACCTTC
d_call: .; j_call: TRBJ1-2; clone_size: once; v_call: TRBV7-9; cdr3_aa: CASTATGSGGYTF; cdr3_nt: TGTGCCAGCACGGCTACAGGGTCAGGGGGCTACACCTTC
d_call: .; j_call: TRBJ2-5; clone_size: .; v_call: TRBV4-2; cdr3_aa: CASSQGAGSSETQYF; cdr3_nt: TGTGCCAGCAGCCAAGGTGCCGGGTCTTCGGAGACCCAGTACTTC
d_call: TRBD1; j_call: TRBJ2-2; clone_size: once; v_call: TRBV15; cdr3_aa: CATSRAGGSTGELFF; cdr3_nt: TGTGCCACCAGCAGAGCAGGGGGTAGCACCGGGGAGCTGTTTTTT
d_call: .; j_call: TRBJ1-6; clone_size: .; v_call: TRBV6-5; cdr3_aa: CASSYATGNSPLHF; cdr3_nt: TGTGCCAGCAGTTACGCGACGGGTAATTCACCCCTCCACTTT
d_call: .; j_call: TRBJ2-7; clone_size: few; v_call: TRBV6-1; cdr3_aa: CATCLGGNSYEQYF; cdr3_nt: TGTGCCACCTGCCTAGGGGGTAACTCCTACGAGCAGTACTTC
d_call: .; j_call: TRBJ2-7; clone_size: .; v_call: TRBV7-2; cdr3_aa: CASSRADSPYEQYF; cdr3_nt: TGTGCCAGCAGCCGGGCTGATTCTCCCTACGAGCAGTACTTC
d_call: .; j_call: TRBJ2-7; clone_size: few; v_call: TRBV5-1; cdr3_aa: CASAGQPRRTAYEQYF; cdr3_nt: TGCGCCAGCGCGGGACAGCCCCGTCGCACGGCCTACGAGCAGTACTTC
d_call: .; j_call: TRBJ2-4; clone_size: .; v_call: TRBV7-9; cdr3_aa: CASSPQGPNTFIAKNIQYF; cdr3_nt: TGTGCCAGCAGCCCGCAGGGTCCTAACACCTTTATAGCCAAAAACATTCAGTACTTC